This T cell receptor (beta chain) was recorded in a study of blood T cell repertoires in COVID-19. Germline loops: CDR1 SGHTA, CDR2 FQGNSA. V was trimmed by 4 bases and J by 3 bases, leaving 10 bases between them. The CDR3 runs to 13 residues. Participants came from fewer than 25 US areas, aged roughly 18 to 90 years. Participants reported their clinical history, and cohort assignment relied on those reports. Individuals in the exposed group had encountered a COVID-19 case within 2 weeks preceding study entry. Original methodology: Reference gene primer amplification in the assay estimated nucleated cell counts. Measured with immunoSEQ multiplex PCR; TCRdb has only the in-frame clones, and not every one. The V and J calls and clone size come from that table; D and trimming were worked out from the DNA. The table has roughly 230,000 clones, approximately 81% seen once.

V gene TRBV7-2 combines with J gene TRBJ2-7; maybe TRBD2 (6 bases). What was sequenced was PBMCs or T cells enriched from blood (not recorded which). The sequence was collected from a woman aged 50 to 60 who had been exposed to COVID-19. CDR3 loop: CASSSRRVYEQYF. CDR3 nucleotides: TGTGCCAGCAGCTCAAGGAGGGTCTACGAGCAGTACTTC.